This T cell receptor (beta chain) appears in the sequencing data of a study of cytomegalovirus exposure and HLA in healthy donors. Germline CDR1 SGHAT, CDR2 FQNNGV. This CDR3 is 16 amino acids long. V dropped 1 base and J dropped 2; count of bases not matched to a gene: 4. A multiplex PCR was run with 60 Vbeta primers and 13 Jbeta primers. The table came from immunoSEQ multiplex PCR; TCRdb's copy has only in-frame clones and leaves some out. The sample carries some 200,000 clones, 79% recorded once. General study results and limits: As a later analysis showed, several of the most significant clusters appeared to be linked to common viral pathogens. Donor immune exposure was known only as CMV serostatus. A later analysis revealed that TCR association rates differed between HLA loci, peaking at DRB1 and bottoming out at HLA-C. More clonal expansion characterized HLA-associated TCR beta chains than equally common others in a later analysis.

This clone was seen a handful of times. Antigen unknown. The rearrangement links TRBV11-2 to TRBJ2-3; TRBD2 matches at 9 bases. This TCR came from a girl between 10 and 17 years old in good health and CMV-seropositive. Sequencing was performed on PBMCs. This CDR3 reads CASSLGSSGVTDTQYF. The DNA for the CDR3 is TGTGCCAGCAGCTTAGGGTCTAGCGGGGTCACAGATACGCAGTATTTT.